This entry is about one T cell receptor beta chain. The sample comes from a study of cytomegalovirus exposure and HLA in healthy donors. 13 Jbeta primers and 60 Vbeta primers were used for the PCR. Clones were read by immunoSEQ multiplex PCR, and TCRdb kept only the in-frame ones, dropping some. Among 55,000 to 70,000 clones, roughly 68% were seen once, and the ten largest hold 3%. Unmatched junction bases numbered 2, after V lost 1 base and J lost 7 bases. This CDR3 contains 15 residues. Germline assignment: CDR1 SGHAT and CDR2 FQNNGV. This clonotype was obtained from a woman aged 50 to 60 in good health and CMV-seronegative. This rearrangement joins TRBV11-2 to TRBJ1-5, with 12 positions matching TRBD1. Source material: PBMCs. This CDR3 is CASSLGDRGRQPQHF. The DNA for the CDR3 is TGTGCCAGCAGCTTAGGGGACAGGGGGCGGCAGCCCCAGCATTTT. The full variable domain, rest sourced from reference TRBV11-2 and TRBJ1-5, is EAGVAQSPRYKIIEKRQSVAFWCNPISGHATLYWYQQILGQGPKLLIQFQNNGVVDDSQLPKDRFSAERLKGVDSTLKIQPAKLEDSAVYLCASSLGDRGRQPQHFGDGTRLSIL.